This section outlines one TCR beta chain sequence together with its context. Its antigen is not yet known. No much larger clonotype is one base removed from it; base qualities were not supplied. Stable Graves' hyperthyroidism was defined as no progression to ophthalmopathy during 18 months of follow-up. Hyperthyroidism patients were newly diagnosed, had a disease duration of under 2 months, and were aged 18 to 65 years. Exclusion was applied to patients with uncontrolled infections, other autoimmune diseases, pregnancy or lactation. Diagnoses relied on clinical symptoms, serum thyroxine and TRAb, thyroid ultrasound and orbital computed tomography. PBMCs were isolated from about 10 ml of fresh peripheral blood by Ficoll-Paque density gradient centrifugation. Trizol reagent was used to extract total RNA, and RNA quality was then checked on an Agilent 2100 Bioanalyzer. These data originate in a study of T cells in Graves' hyperthyroidism and ophthalmopathy (dated by TCRdb to the late 2010s). Background for the entire study: Peripheral blood was sampled at the time of initial diagnosis, prior to any treatment. To identify TCR V-J signatures that set the groups apart, the researchers used a discovery cohort of 100 patients, made up of 40 to 45 with Graves' ophthalmopathy and about 59 with stable Graves' hyperthyroidism. An independent validation cohort of fewer than 20 hyperthyroidism patients and some 15 patients who later progressed to ophthalmopathy tested prospective prediction of ophthalmopathy. The 100 discovery patients were randomly split 7:3 into training and test sets. The study also compared thyroid tissue and blood T-cell repertoires from 6 or 7 Graves' hyperthyroidism patients. After sampling, hyperthyroidism patients received methimazole starting at 30 mg daily, and ophthalmopathy patients received high-dose intravenous methylprednisolone. TCR Vbeta CDR3 sequencing of roughly 140 peripheral blood samples (fewer than 45 ophthalmopathy, 75 to 80 hyperthyroidism and some 17 progressor patients) is reported in the paper. Here is what the overall study found, with its caveats: A 13 V-J signature model separated ophthalmopathy from stable hyperthyroidism, with around 88% sensitivity and 81.08% specificity in cross-validation and 80%/75% in testing. Most expanded thyroid clonotypes (frequency above 0.001) were also detected in blood, suggesting blood repertoires may reflect thyroid immune responses. In validation, the model predicted progression to ophthalmopathy with about 71% sensitivity and approximately 72% specificity, a median of about six months before onset. No statistical method was used to set the sample size in advance, and investigators knew the group allocation.

TCR beta CDR3 regions were amplified from RNA transcripts. A first-round RT-PCR of the TCR CDR3 used the HTBI primer set with the Qiagen OneStep RT-PCR kit. Libraries were constructed in a second round of multiplex PCR, after which size selection and purification were performed. Libraries were sequenced paired-end with 100 bp reads on an Illumina HiSeq2000. As for the authors' bioinformatics: SOAPnuke was used to process the raw data, removing reads that contained adapters or uncalled bases, had a mean Phred below 15, or lacked an exact match to the constant primer or identifier. High-quality paired reads were merged with COPE v1.2.5, and unique nucleotide sequences were defined as clonotypes. MiTCR v1.1 was used to align the clonotypes against IMGT TRBV, TRBD and TRBJ reference segments. The analysis included only V-J combinations with a frequency above 0.0001, which together covered 98% to 99.2% of the repertoires. The TCS score was defined as the ratio of F50 (clonal expansion) to E x V (chaos), calculated using BLOSUM62-based TCRdist between CDR3 peptides within each V-J. Welch's t-statistics and random forest reduced around 520 V-J features to 10 to 15, which were used in a naive Bayes classifier (R e1071). Clones were called with MiXCR by TCRdb after fastp trimmed the public reads at Q25, and only in-frame beta chains were retained. Rows are unified per CDR3 protein, each entry keeping the most common DNA and genes. These V and J calls originate from TCRdb's pipeline instead of the authors' own analysis. The sample records hundreds of thousands of distinct CDR3 sequences, 14% of which are singletons. 10% to 13% of the sample lies in the top ten.

This TCR derives from a woman aged 18-29 years with Graves' hyperthyroidism. Material for sequencing was blood.

The DNA sequence is as follows: TGTGCCAGCAGTTTATCTGGGGGGGCTAACTATGGCTACACCTTC. Its protein product is CASSLSGGANYGYTF. The receptor chain draws on TRBV27 and TRBJ1-2; tentative D gene TRBD1, with 5 bases matching. At the junction V is shortened by 0 bases and J by 0 bases, with 8 bases in between. Its CDR3 holds 15 amino acids, cysteine through phenylalanine. This entry keeps only the CDR3 DNA: 45 bases, framed from base 1. Sequences MNHEY (CDR1) and SMNVEV (CDR2) are obtained from the germline V gene (reference sequence).